Presented here are 29 T cell receptor beta chains from one specimen sequenced in a study of CD8 T cells in Susac syndrome. About 0.5 to 1 ug RNA was reverse transcribed with random hexamers. Using its own MiXCR run on the immunoSEQ multiplex PCR reads, TCRdb lists one record per CDR3 protein. The profile shows about 180,000 distinct CDR3 sequences, roughly 92% of them singletons. Material: CD4+ T cells from PBMCs. Every receptor here comes from a human donor with Susac syndrome.

The V call is TRBV4-3, the J call TRBJ2-2; D is unclear. The CDR3 sequence is 13 residues long. The V and J ends lost 0 bases and 8 bases respectively, with 7 bases between them. Germline V gene sequence: CDR1 LGHNA, CDR2 YSLEER. The CDR3 spells CASSQETQGELFF. CDR3 nucleotides: TGCGCCAGCAGCCAAGAGACACAGGGGGAGCTGTTTTTT.

The gene calls are TRBV7-6 and TRBJ1-6, with D possibly matching TRBD1 (6 bases). Deletions cut 5 bases from V and 7 bases from J, with 15 bases between. This CDR3 has 15 residues. Germline lookup yields CDR1 SGHVS and CDR2 FNYEAQ. CDR3 protein: CASSQRGGENSPLHF. The DNA for the CDR3 is TGTGCCAGCAGCCAAAGGGGGGGCGAGAATTCACCCCTCCACTTT.

The chain employs TRBV18 and TRBJ2-5; 8 nucleotides line up with TRBD1. The V gene end was trimmed by 3 bases and the J gene end by 5 bases; junction bases not matched to a gene: 5. Germline CDR1 reads KGHSH; CDR2 reads LQKENI. The CDR3 has 14 amino acids. Written as DNA, the CDR3 is TGTGCCAGCTCACCCGGCGACAGGGGTGAGACCCAGTACTTC. Residues: CASSPGDRGETQYF.

The gene calls are TRBV29-1 and TRBJ1-5; D gene unclear. There are 14 residues in the CDR3. Germline V gene sequence: CDR1 SQVTM, CDR2 ANQGSEA. V was cut by 6 bases and J by 0 bases, with 12 bases left in between. CDR3 bases: TGCAGCGTAGCCTACAGTGATAGCAATCAGCCCCAGCATTTT. Encoded protein: CSVAYSDSNQPQHF. Looking up the rest from reference TRBV29-1 and TRBJ1-5 gives the full variable domain: SAVISQKPSRDICQRGTSLTIQCQVDSQVTMMFWYRQQPGQSLTLIATANQGSEATYESGFVIDKFPISRPNLTFSTLTVSNMSPEDSSIYLCSVAYSDSNQPQHFGDGTRLSIL.

Worth noting for this clonotype: A read error may account for a junction end that differs from germline. The gene calls are TRBV29-1 and TRBJ1-2; a possible D gene is TRBD1 (5 bases). The germline CDR1 and CDR2 sequences are SQVTM and ANQGSEA. The CDR3 has 15 amino acids. The CDR3 loop is CSYQYPQVPNFGYTF. The CDR3 DNA sequence: TGCAGCTACCAATACCCACAGGTCCCTAACTTTGGCTACACCTTC. Variable domain in full (rest from reference TRBV29-1 and TRBJ1-2): SAVISQKPSRDICQRGTSLTIQCQVDSQVTMMFWYRQQPGQSLTLIATANQGSEATYESGFVIDKFPISRPNLTFSTLTVSNMSPEDSSIYLCSYQYPQVPNFGYTFGSGTRLTVV.

The gene calls are TRBV7-2 and TRBJ2-2; tentatively, D is TRBD1 (6 bases). Germline V CDR1 and CDR2: SGHTA, FQGNSA. The CDR3 is made up of 15 amino acids. Trimming shortened V by 4 bases and J by 1 base, and 10 bases separated the two germline ends. CDR3 loop: CASSSPGQNTGELFF. CDR3 DNA sequence: TGTGCCAGCAGCTCACCGGGACAGAACACCGGGGAGCTGTTTTTT.

The rearrangement links TRBV11-2 to TRBJ2-2; possible D gene TRBD1, 6 bases. Per the germline V gene, CDR1 is SGHAT and CDR2 is FQNNGV. The CDR3 is 16 amino acids. The germline V and J ends were trimmed by 0 bases and 6 bases, with 14 bases remaining between them. The CDR3 DNA sequence: TGTGCCAGCAGCTTAGATCCACAGGGAAGAGCCGGGGAGCTGTTTTTT. It is translated as CASSLDPQGRAGELFF.

V is TRBV10-3 and J is TRBJ1-2; 12 nucleotides match TRBD1. The CDR3 consists of 14 residues. V shed 7 bases and J 4 bases; nucleotides not matched to a gene: 4. Germline V lookup: CDR1 ENHRY, CDR2 SYGVKD. Here the CDR3 reads CAITGTGGGYGYTF. The CDR3 nucleotides read TGTGCCATCACGGGGACAGGGGGCGGCTATGGCTACACCTTC.

V usage is TRBV29-1 and J usage is TRBJ2-5; no definite D call. V was clipped by 8 bases and J by 1 base, with 17 bases between them. The V gene's germline CDR1 is SQVTM and CDR2 ANQGSEA. The CDR3 sequence is 14 residues long. The CDR3 protein is CSLRNSVPQETQYF. The CDR3 region has the DNA TGCAGCCTTCGGAACAGCGTTCCCCAAGAGACCCAGTACTTC.

This chain joins TRBV24-1 and TRBJ2-1, with 9 positions matching TRBD1. The length of the CDR3 is 15 residues. V lost 2 bases and J lost 5; bases outside the gene matches: 3. Germline V lookup: CDR1 KGHDR, CDR2 SFDVKD. The CDR3 protein is CATSDSGQGNNEQFF. The CDR3 region has the DNA TGTGCCACCAGTGATTCGGGACAGGGTAACAATGAGCAGTTCTTC.

The chain uses TRBV7-2 and TRBJ2-3; TRBD1 matches at 7 bases. The germline CDR1 and CDR2 sequences are SGHTA and FQGNSA. The CDR3 is made up of 15 amino acids. Trimming at V came to 6 bases and at J to 4 bases, leaving 10 bases not matched to a gene. This CDR3 is CASSLHGQAPDTQYF. The CDR3, as DNA: TGTGCCAGCAGTCTCCACGGACAGGCCCCAGATACGCAGTATTTT.

There are a few counts of this clonotype. The CDR3 reads CASSYSTGLAGDSGETQYF. In nucleotides, the CDR3 is TGTGCCAGCAGTTACTCCACTGGACTAGCGGGGGACTCTGGAGAGACCCAGTACTTC. The chain couples TRBV6-2 or TRBV6-3 to TRBJ2-5, with 13 bases identical to TRBD2. Germline CDR1 is MNHEY and CDR2 is SVGEGT. The J segment lost 4 bases and the V segment lost 0 bases, leaving 11 bases of the junction unmatched. The CDR3 is 19 residues long.

This clonotype was seen a few times. This chain connects TRBV5-4 to TRBJ2-3; 12 nucleotides line up with TRBD2. CDR1 and CDR2 from the germline V gene are SGHNT and YYREEE (reference sequence). The CDR3 length is 16 residues. V gave up 4 bases and J gave up 1 base; unmatched junction bases: 4. The CDR3 sequence is CASSAGLAGRTDTQYF. Here the CDR3 DNA reads TGTGCCAGCAGCGCCGGACTAGCGGGGCGCACAGATACGCAGTATTTT.

This clonotype was detected only once. The chain carries TRBV7-2 and TRBJ2-1, with 9 nucleotides matching TRBD2. CDR1 is SGHTA, CDR2 FQGNSA, per germline. The CDR3 runs to 13 residues. Trimming cost V 5 bases and J 8 bases; bases outside gene matches: 4. The CDR3 here is CASSLKRGDEQFF. As DNA, the CDR3 is TGTGCCAGCAGCCTCAAGCGGGGGGATGAGCAGTTCTTC.

The rearrangement uses TRBV4-3 and TRBJ2-7, with TRBD1 matching 9 bases. The V segment lost 4 bases and the J segment 5 bases; nucleotides outside the gene matches: 6. Germline V gene data show CDR1 as LGHNA and CDR2 as YSLEER. This CDR3 is built from 14 residues. The chain's CDR3 is CASSRDRERNEQYF. CDR3 in DNA: TGCGCCAGCAGCCGGGACAGGGAGAGGAACGAGCAGTACTTC.

This rearrangement joins TRBV25-1 to TRBJ1-5, with no clear D. CDR3 length: 12 residues. Germline loops: CDR1 MGHDK, CDR2 SYGVNS. V was cut by 3 bases and J by 9 bases, with 9 bases left in between. CDR3 loop: CASSEGWRPQHF. CDR3 bases: TGTGCCAGCAGTGAGGGCTGGAGGCCCCAGCATTTT.

The rearrangement uses TRBV5-4 and TRBJ2-1; D gene unclear. In germline, CDR1 is SGHNT, CDR2 YYREEE (reference sequence). The CDR3 spans 14 residues. V lost 5 bases and J lost 6, with 15 bases in between. In nucleotides, the CDR3 is TGTGCCAGCAGTTGGATCACTGGACGCAATGAGCAGTTCTTC. It is translated as CASSWITGRNEQFF.

The CDR3, as DNA: TGCAGCGGGTCGAACGTTGAGCAGTTCTTC. It is translated as CSGSNVEQFF. This rearrangement joins TRBV29-1 to TRBJ2-1; no clear D gene. Trimming cost V 7 bases and J 9 bases, with 10 bases left between them. The CDR3 runs 10 residues. Germline CDR1 SQVTM, CDR2 ANQGSEA.

The chain recombines TRBV4-2 with TRBJ2-7; TRBD1 aligns across 9 bases. The CDR3 has 15 residues. Germline V CDR1 and CDR2: LGHNA, YNFKEQ. Germline trimming cut 3 bases from V and 4 bases from J; bases unmatched to any gene: 7. The CDR3 sequence is CASSHAQGQGYEQYF. CDR3 in DNA: TGTGCCAGCAGCCACGCTCAGGGACAGGGTTACGAGCAGTACTTC.

This rearrangement joins TRBV7-2 to TRBJ2-2, with 10 nucleotides matching TRBD2. The germline gives CDR1 SGHTA, CDR2 FQGNSA. V dropped 3 bases and J dropped 5; count of bases not matched to a gene: 0. CDR3 length equals 14 residues. CDR3 amino acids: CASSFSGGTGELFF. CDR3 DNA sequence: TGTGCCAGCAGCTTTAGCGGGGGGACCGGGGAGCTGTTTTTT.

The chain couples TRBV3-1 to TRBJ1-2; 7 bases map to TRBD1. This CDR3 is 14 amino acids long. Unmatched junction bases numbered 3, after V lost 2 bases and J lost 3 bases. Germline lookup yields CDR1 LGHDT and CDR2 YNNKEL (reference sequence). The CDR3 DNA follows: TGTGCCAGCAGCCAACACGACAGGGACTATGGCTACACCTTC. It is translated as CASSQHDRDYGYTF.

This rearrangement joins TRBV20-1 to TRBJ2-5; 8 nucleotides match TRBD1. V trimming: 7 bases; J trimming: 1 base; junction bases outside the gene matches: 5. CDR1 is DFQATT, CDR2 SNEGSKA, per germline (reference sequence). This CDR3 region has 13 residues. CDR3 DNA: TGCAGTGTTCGGGACAGGACCCAAGAGACCCAGTACTTC. Translating gives CSVRDRTQETQYF.

The rearrangement joins TRBV5-1 to TRBJ1-2; 8 nucleotides align to TRBD1. There are 14 residues in the CDR3. With V trimmed by 4 bases and J by 4 bases, 6 bases remained unmatched. Germline assignment: CDR1 SGHRS and CDR2 YFSETQ. CDR3 bases: TGCGCCAGCAGCACACAGGGGGAATTCTATGGCTACACCTTC. Translation gives CASSTQGEFYGYTF. The variable domain in full, with the rest retrieved from reference TRBV5-1 and TRBJ1-2, is KAGVTQTPRYLIKTRGQQVTLSCSPISGHRSVSWYQQTPGQGLQFLFEYFSETQRNKGNFPGRFSGRQFSNSRSEMNVSTLELGDSALYLCASSTQGEFYGYTFGSGTRLTVV.

This chain links TRBV4-2 with TRBJ2-1; D tentatively reads TRBD1 or TRBD2 (5 bases each). There are 15 residues in the CDR3. In germline, CDR1 is LGHNA, CDR2 YNFKEQ. Between the trimmed V and J ends, which lost 4 bases and 5 bases, there was a span of 15 bases. Here the CDR3 DNA reads TGTGCCAGCAGCCCTCAAGAGAGGGGACACAATGAGCAGTTCTTC. The encoded protein is CASSPQERGHNEQFF.

V usage is TRBV9 and J usage is TRBJ2-1; D uncertain. V lost 3 bases and J lost 0, with 7 bases in between. CDR1 SGDLS and CDR2 YYNGEE come from the germline V gene. The CDR3 has 14 amino acids. CDR3 amino acids: CASSDGVSYNEQFF. CDR3 DNA: TGTGCCAGCAGCGATGGGGTCTCCTACAATGAGCAGTTCTTC. Full variable domain (outside the CDR3, taken from reference TRBV9 and TRBJ2-1): DSGVTQTPKHLITATGQRVTLRCSPRSGDLSVYWYQQSLDQGLQFLIQYYNGEERAKGNILERFSAQQFPDLHSELNLSSLELGDSALYFCASSDGVSYNEQFFGPGTRLTVL.

V gene TRBV20-1 combines with J gene TRBJ2-3; TRBD2 matches 10 bases. Trimming at V came to 7 bases and at J to 6 bases, leaving 10 bases not matched to a gene. The CDR3 extends over 14 amino acids. Per germline, CDR1 DFQATT and CDR2 SNEGSKA (reference sequence). The CDR3 here is CSGLLAGIRDTQYF. CDR3 in DNA: TGCAGTGGCCTACTAGCGGGGATAAGGGATACGCAGTATTTT.

The CDR3 bases are TGTGCCAGCACCAGGAGACAGGGCAATCAGCCCCAGCATTTT. As protein: CASTRRQGNQPQHF. The genes are TRBV5-8 and TRBJ1-5, with D maybe TRBD1 (6 bases). The CDR3 covers 14 residues. Between the trimmed V and J ends, which lost 6 bases and 2 bases, there was a span of 12 bases. Germline-derived CDR1 and CDR2 are SGHTS and YDEGEE.

This clonotype appeared a single time. The V gene is TRBV5-6, the J gene TRBJ2-1; D call uncertain. Trimming removed 0 bases from V and 9 bases from J, with 16 bases in between. There are 15 residues in the CDR3. Germline V CDR1 and CDR2: SGHDT, YYEEEE. This CDR3 is CASSLGTGWGPEQFF. CDR3 bases: TGTGCCAGCAGCTTGGGTACGGGTTGGGGTCCTGAGCAGTTCTTC.

This chain links TRBV15 with TRBJ2-5; D call uncertain. Deletions cut 0 bases from V and 3 bases from J, with 5 bases between. The CDR3 is made up of 13 amino acids. CDR1 and CDR2 (germline): LNHNV, YYDKDF (reference sequence). This CDR3 is CATSREFKETQYF. For the CDR3, the DNA is TGTGCCACCAGCAGAGAATTCAAAGAGACCCAGTACTTC.